A selection of T cell receptor beta chains follows, all from one sample in a study of blood T cells in healthy people across ages. Using its own MiXCR run on the 5' RACE reads, TCRdb lists one record per CDR3 protein. The sample lists a few hundred thousand distinct CDR3 sequences; about a quarter were seen once. These data are also associated with another study on T cells of mothers and their children.

Sequenced material: blood. The receptors stem from a boy aged 2 to 10 in good health. Each CDR3 is given with its conserved first and last residue. The D gene is left open where the match is weak. Size is omitted from some rows. Given values are once, few, many or a class for expanded clones.

j_gene | abundance | v_gene | d_gene | CDR3aa | CDR3nt
TRBJ2-7 | few | TRBV27 | - | CASSLPSSGGGAEQYF | TGTGCCAGCAGTCTCCCGTCTAGCGGAGGGGGGGCCGAGCAGTACTTC
TRBJ1-2 | - | TRBV3-1 | - | CASSQVDLARSF | TGTGCCAGCAGCCAAGTGGATTTGGCGCGGTCCTTC
TRBJ1-6 | - | TRBV6-2/TRBV6-3 | TRBD1 | CASSRGQGAYNSPLHF | TGTGCCAGCAGTCGCGGACAGGGGGCCTATAATTCACCCCTCCACTTT
TRBJ2-7 | - | TRBV7-9 | - | CAGSGPTYEQYF | TGTGCCGGTAGCGGACCGACCTACGAGCAGTACTTC
TRBJ2-1 | - | TRBV12-3/TRBV12-4 | TRBD1 | CASSYPSGGDAFEQFF | TGTGCCAGCAGTTATCCTTCAGGGGGCGATGCTTTTGAGCAGTTCTTC
TRBJ2-5 | - | TRBV29-1 | - | CSVESGRSQETQYF | TGCAGCGTTGAATCGGGGCGGTCCCAAGAGACCCAGTACTTC
TRBJ2-1 | - | TRBV6-9 | TRBD2 | CASSNPGGTSGHNEQFF | TGTGCCAGCAGCAACCCAGGCGGGACTAGCGGACACAATGAGCAGTTCTTC
TRBJ2-1 | few | TRBV12-3/TRBV12-4 | TRBD2 | CASSFGLAVSNEQFF | TGTGCCAGCAGTTTCGGACTAGCGGTTAGCAATGAGCAGTTCTTC
TRBJ2-5 | few | TRBV5-1 | - | CASSLKAFQETQYF | TGCGCCAGCAGCTTGAAAGCTTTCCAAGAGACCCAGTACTTC
TRBJ1-1 | many | TRBV20-1 | - | CSAKNTEAFF | TGCAGTGCTAAGAACACTGAAGCTTTCTTT
TRBJ2-3 | - | TRBV7-2 | - | CASSLTATGNANTQYF | TGTGCCAGCAGCCTAACAGCGACGGGGAATGCTAATACGCAGTATTTT
TRBJ2-1 | few | TRBV7-2 | TRBD2 | CASSLLPGTRPEDEQFF | TGTGCCAGCAGCTTACTGCCGGGGACTAGACCAGAGGATGAGCAGTTCTTC
TRBJ1-3 | few | TRBV7-9 | - | CASSSTGRENTIYF | TGTGCCAGCAGCTCCACCGGCAGGGAGAACACCATATATTTT
TRBJ1-5 | - | TRBV10-3 | - | CAIGRSNQPQHF | TGTGCCATCGGACGGAGCAATCAGCCCCAGCATTTT
TRBJ2-1 | - | TRBV20-1 | TRBD2 | CSARDQRGGFRQFF | TGCAGTGCTAGAGATCAGCGGGGGGGCTTCAGGCAGTTCTTC
TRBJ1-1 | many | TRBV23-1 | - | CASSQSLGGTEAFF | TGCGCCAGCAGTCAATCACTCGGCGGGACTGAAGCTTTCTTT
TRBJ2-1 | - | TRBV13 | - | CASSLEGDEQFF | TGTGCCAGCAGCTTAGAAGGGGATGAGCAGTTCTTC
TRBJ2-7 | - | TRBV6-5 | TRBD2 | CASSYSSGTSGSYEQYF | TGTGCCAGCAGTTACTCATCGGGGACTAGCGGCTCCTACGAGCAGTACTTC
TRBJ2-3 | - | TRBV5-1 | - | CASSLEVGGATDTQYF | TGCGCCAGCAGCTTGGAAGTTGGGGGCGCGACAGATACGCAGTATTTT
TRBJ2-5 | few | TRBV7-9 | - | CASSLARGHGKETQYF | TGTGCCAGCAGCTTAGCGCGGGGACACGGCAAAGAGACCCAGTACTTC
TRBJ1-1 | - | TRBV6-5 | - | CASRQGSNTEAFF | TGTGCCAGCAGACAGGGTTCGAACACTGAAGCTTTCTTT
TRBJ1-2 | once | TRBV6-5 | - | CASSYSRQENRYTF | TGTGCCAGCAGTTACTCTAGGCAGGAGAATCGCTACACCTTC
TRBJ1-1 | - | TRBV7-6 | - | CASSSGNEAFF | TGTGCCAGCAGTTCCGGCAATGAAGCTTTCTTT
TRBJ2-1 | few | TRBV18 | TRBD1 | CASSPRDRGRSYNEQFF | TGTGCCAGCTCACCAAGGGACAGGGGTCGATCCTACAATGAGCAGTTCTTC
TRBJ2-5 | few | TRBV28 | - | CASSDRLQETQYF | TGTGCCAGCTCCGACAGGCTTCAAGAGACCCAGTACTTC
TRBJ1-5 | - | TRBV2 | - | CASRAGGMWNQPQHF | TGTGCCAGCAGGGCCGGGGGTATGTGGAATCAGCCCCAGCATTTT
TRBJ2-5 | few | TRBV12-3/TRBV12-4 | - | CASSSRDAGQETQYF | TGTGCCAGCAGTTCCCGGGACGCCGGGCAAGAGACCCAGTACTTC
TRBJ2-1 | few | TRBV4-3 | TRBD2 | CATSGLAEGRGNEQFF | TGCGCCACCTCGGGACTAGCGGAAGGAAGGGGCAATGAGCAGTTCTTC
TRBJ2-1 | - | TRBV5-1 | TRBD2 | CASSLVPGLAVLEQFF | TGCGCCAGCAGCTTGGTCCCGGGACTAGCGGTCCTTGAGCAGTTCTTC
TRBJ2-2 | - | TRBV24-1 | TRBD1 | CATRGTGDTGELFF | TGTGCCACCAGAGGCACAGGGGACACCGGGGAGCTGTTTTTT
TRBJ2-3 | - | TRBV6-1 | - | CASKPGRGVSSTDTQYF | TGTGCCAGCAAACCCGGCAGGGGGGTTTCAAGCACAGATACGCAGTATTTT
TRBJ1-2 | few | TRBV29-1 | TRBD1 | CSVDVGQGSGYTF | TGCAGCGTTGACGTGGGACAGGGTAGTGGCTACACCTTC
TRBJ1-2 | - | TRBV7-8 | - | CASSLEMGDYGYTF | TGTGCCAGCAGCTTAGAGATGGGAGACTATGGCTACACCTTC
TRBJ1-2 | - | TRBV12-3/TRBV12-4 | - | CASSFRAGADYGYTF | TGTGCCAGCAGTTTCCGGGCAGGGGCGGACTATGGCTACACCTTC
TRBJ2-1 | few | TRBV28 | - | CASSPGLLGGNEQFF | TGTGCCAGCAGCCCCGGGCTCCTCGGCGGCAATGAGCAGTTCTTC
TRBJ1-3 | - | TRBV6-6 | - | CASSPLPGTSVLTIYF | TGTGCCAGCAGTCCTCTCCCCGGGACATCGGTGCTCACCATATATTTT
TRBJ1-2 | few | TRBV20-1 | - | CSARDSETANYGYTF | TGCAGTGCTAGAGATTCCGAGACTGCTAACTATGGCTACACCTTC
TRBJ2-7 | few | TRBV27 | - | CATRYSGISSYEQYF | TGTGCCACCCGATACTCAGGGATTAGCTCCTACGAGCAGTACTTC
TRBJ2-7 | - | TRBV20-1 | TRBD2 | CSAKRTSGAPHYEQYF | TGCAGTGCTAAGAGGACTAGCGGGGCCCCCCACTACGAGCAGTACTTC
TRBJ2-5 | - | TRBV10-3 | - | CAISTRGEAQYF | TGTGCCATCAGTACCAGAGGGGAGGCCCAGTACTTC
TRBJ2-7 | - | TRBV5-6 | - | CASSLWAQGGKNEDEQYF | TGTGCCAGCAGCTTGTGGGCGCAGGGAGGTAAGAATGAGGACGAGCAGTACTTC
TRBJ2-5 | few | TRBV7-2 | - | CASSLLMPQYF | TGTGCCAGCAGCTTATTAATGCCCCAGTACTTC
TRBJ2-1 | - | TRBV9 | TRBD2 | CASSVDERLAGSSYNEQFF | TGTGCCAGCAGCGTAGATGAGAGACTAGCGGGTTCTTCCTACAATGAGCAGTTCTTC
TRBJ2-1 | few | TRBV13 | TRBD2 | CASSLRGLAVISYNEQFF | TGTGCCAGCAGCTTAAGGGGACTAGCGGTAATTTCCTACAATGAGCAGTTCTTC
TRBJ1-1 | - | TRBV6-5 | - | CASRIDLVRNTEAFF | TGTGCCAGCAGAATAGACCTCGTAAGGAACACTGAAGCTTTCTTT
TRBJ2-2 | - | TRBV20-1 | - | CSAPSARGGGPGELFF | TGCAGTGCCCCCTCCGCCCGGGGTGGGGGGCCCGGGGAGCTGTTTTTT
TRBJ2-2 | few | TRBV12-3/TRBV12-4 | - | CASSQRFGELFF | TGTGCCAGCAGCCAGCGATTCGGGGAGCTGTTTTTT
TRBJ2-6 | few | TRBV7-3 | TRBD1 | CASSLNPGTGVSSEANVLTF | TGTGCCAGCAGCTTGAACCCCGGGACAGGGGTCAGCTCTGAGGCCAACGTCCTGACTTTC
TRBJ2-5 | once | TRBV9 | - | CASSPGDQSTGETQYF | TGTGCCAGCAGCCCGGGGGACCAATCAACCGGGGAGACCCAGTACTTC
TRBJ1-3 | - | TRBV4-1 | - | CASSSDEGNTIYF | TGCGCCAGCAGCTCCGACGAGGGAAACACCATATATTTT
TRBJ2-4 | - | TRBV5-1 | - | CASSCSTRYF | TGCGCCAGCAGCTGCAGCACGCGGTACTTC
TRBJ1-4 | many | TRBV15 | TRBD1 | CATSSLETGGNEKLFF | TGTGCCACCAGCAGTCTGGAGACAGGGGGTAATGAAAAACTGTTTTTT
TRBJ2-1 | - | TRBV5-1 | - | CASSPGAAGFGEQFF | TGCGCCAGCAGCCCCGGGGCGGCAGGTTTTGGGGAGCAGTTCTTC